The clone carrying this T cell receptor beta chain has more than one count but fewer than ten. The antigen is undetermined. Each of the patients experienced relapse following autologous stem cell transplantation, and their brentuximab vedotin exposure differed. The data belong to a study of PD-1 blockade in classical Hodgkin lymphoma. Study-level background: Patients were administered nivolumab (3 mg/kg intravenously) every 2 weeks. Whole-study findings and limits: Baseline TCR diversity was reportedly lower in newly diagnosed patients than healthy donors. Some patients started nivolumab under 1 year after ASCT, and they were excluded.

Sequencing used immunoSEQ multiplex PCR; TCRdb keeps in-frame clones, though not all of them. The table includes tens of thousands of clones, about 71% detected once. This sequence originates from a human donor with classical Hodgkin lymphoma. Sequencing was performed on peripheral blood mononuclear cells (PBMCs), taken at baseline.

The CDR3 coding sequence is TGTGCCAGCAGCCTAACGACAGGGAGCACAGATACGCAGTATTTT. This encodes CASSLTTGSTDTQYF. J is TRBJ2-3 and V is TRBV13; 7 bases match TRBD1. CDR1 PRHDT and CDR2 FYEKMQ come from the germline V gene (reference sequence). Losses at the gene ends were 5 bases for V and 0 bases for J; bases not matched to a gene: 5. CDR3 length equals 15 residues.